Listed here are 22 T cell receptor beta chains from one sample, sequenced in a study of blood T cells in healthy people across ages (dated by TCRdb to 2013 to 2016). Libraries were made using 5' RACE. Reads for this sample came from an Illumina HiSeq 2500. A second PCR of about 6 to 11 cycles was run with a J-beta primer mix and a sample-barcoded 5' primer. The raw public data were reprocessed by TCRdb itself: fastp quality trimming at Q25, MiXCR clonotype calling, in-frame beta chains only. Each CDR3 protein appears once, grouped with its most common genes and DNA. The sample has some 930,000 distinct CDR3 sequences on record, 25% to 35% of them singletons. The ten biggest clones cover about 10% of the sample. The data were also submitted as part of a second study, on T cells of mothers and their children.

Sequenced material: blood. The receptors originated from a woman in her thirties or forties in good health.

The V call is TRBV20-1, the J call TRBJ1-5; weak D call: TRBD1 (6 bases). Germline-derived CDR1 and CDR2 are DFQATT and SNEGSKA (reference sequence). The CDR3 loop spans 17 amino acids. The V gene lost 3 bases and the J gene lost 0 bases, with 18 bases spanning the gap. The CDR3 region has the DNA TGCAGTGCTAGTTTTTTAGGAACAGGGAATAGCAATCAGCCCCAGCATTTT. It codes for CSASFLGTGNSNQPQHF.

This clonotype was observed a handful of times. The rearrangement uses TRBV20-1 and TRBJ1-5, with a possible D match to TRBD1 (5 bases). Germline values: CDR1 DFQATT, CDR2 SNEGSKA (reference sequence). V was pared by 5 bases and J by 7 bases, with 12 bases between. This CDR3 has 12 amino acids. CDR3 nucleotide sequence: TGCAGTGCTTGGCAGGGCGGGCAGCCCCAGCATTTT. Translation gives CSAWQGGQPQHF.

The J gene is TRBJ2-7, the V gene TRBV2, with D perhaps matching TRBD1 (6 bases). Germline CDR1 reads SNHLY; CDR2 reads FYNNEI. Trimming took off 3 bases at V and 1 base at J, with 13 bases between the two ends. The CDR3 covers 15 residues. CDR3 amino acids: CASSEATGDSYEQYF. The CDR3 DNA reads as TGTGCCAGCAGTGAGGCGACAGGAGATTCCTACGAGCAGTACTTC.

As to this clonotype: It may be a read error: a sequence one base away is much more abundant. The chain combines TRBV7-9 with TRBJ1-2; D is uncertain. The germline V and J ends were trimmed by 1 base and 8 bases, with 8 bases remaining between them. Germline lookup yields CDR1 SEHNR and CDR2 FQNEAQ (reference sequence). This CDR3 has 12 residues. The CDR3 is CASSLGKGGYTF. DNA for the CDR3: TGTGCCAGCAGCTTAGGGAAAGGAGGCTACACCTTC.

This clonotype showed up just once. As DNA, the CDR3 is TGTGCCACGTTTAGGCAGGGGGAATACGAGCAGTACTTC. Translated, it gives CATFRQGEYEQYF. This chain joins TRBV6-2 or TRBV6-3 and TRBJ2-7, with TRBD1 matching over 7 bases. Germline V gene sequence: CDR1 MNHEY, CDR2 SVGEGT. Trimming took 10 bases from V and 4 from J; bases not matched to a gene: 10. The CDR3 covers 13 residues.

Note on this clonotype: A much larger clone sits a single nucleotide away, making a read error possible. J is TRBJ2-7 and V is TRBV28; D unresolved. The CDR3 totals 13 residues. Germline CDR1 and CDR2: MDHEN and SYDVKM. With 7 bases removed from V and 6 bases from J, the gap between germline ends came to 16 bases. CDR3 sequence: CASNAGPVSEQYF. DNA of the CDR3: TGTGCCAGCAATGCAGGCCCTGTCTCCGAGCAGTACTTC.

The CDR3 protein is CASSPQGQTSYNEQFF. CDR3 coding DNA: TGTGCCAGCAGCCCGCAGGGGCAGACCTCCTACAATGAGCAGTTCTTC. The genes are TRBV3-1 and TRBJ2-1; a weak D match, TRBD1 (6 bases). Per the germline V gene, CDR1 is LGHDT and CDR2 is YNNKEL (reference sequence). The V end lost 4 bases, the J end lost 0 bases, and 13 bases lay between the germline ends. The CDR3 consists of 16 residues.

The table lists this clonotype with a few counts. The chain links TRBV5-6 to TRBJ1-2, with D tentatively TRBD1 (6 bases). The ends were cut back, 4 bases at V and 7 bases at J, with 17 bases in the middle. Germline CDR1 SGHDT, CDR2 YYEEEE. The CDR3 length is 14 residues. This chain's CDR3 is CASSPLGGRGGYTF. CDR3 nucleotide sequence: TGTGCCAGCAGCCCCCTGGGGGGGCGCGGTGGCTACACCTTC.

V usage is TRBV28 and J usage is TRBJ1-1; the match to TRBD1 covers 9 bases. The V gene end was trimmed by 4 bases and the J gene end by 2 bases; junction bases not matched to a gene: 5. This CDR3 is built from 15 residues. Germline values: CDR1 MDHEN, CDR2 SYDVKM. This chain's CDR3 is CASSSLDRGNTEAFF. The CDR3 region has the DNA TGTGCCAGCAGTTCCCTGGACAGGGGAAACACTGAAGCTTTCTTT.

The CDR3 nucleotides read TGTGCCAGCAGCCGCTTCGGGAGCTACGAGCAGTACTTC. It encodes CASSRFGSYEQYF. The chain has TRBV6-5 and TRBJ2-7; maybe TRBD2 (6 bases). Germline V lookup: CDR1 MNHEY, CDR2 SVGAGI. CDR3 length: 13 residues. With 6 bases removed from V and 3 bases from J, the gap between germline ends came to 12 bases.

V is TRBV3-1 and J is TRBJ2-3; no clear D gene. Looked up from germline, CDR1 is LGHDT and CDR2 is YNNKEL (reference sequence). V lost 4 bases and J lost 2, with 13 bases in between. The CDR3 sequence is 15 residues long. CDR3 DNA: TGTGCCAGCAGCCGGGAAGTACGGGTCACAGATACGCAGTATTTT. This sequence encodes CASSREVRVTDTQYF.

This clonotype has a handful of counts. V gene TRBV6-1 combines with J gene TRBJ2-1, with D possibly being TRBD1 or TRBD2 (5 bases each). The CDR3 covers 16 residues. CDR1 is MNHNS and CDR2 is SASEGT in the germline V gene. Trimming took 4 bases from V and 4 from J, leaving 17 bases between them. Here the CDR3 DNA reads TGTGCCAGCAGTGCGGAAGCCGGGACGGGTTACAATGAGCAGTTCTTC. The encoded protein is CASSAEAGTGYNEQFF.

The V call is TRBV2, the J call TRBJ2-4; 7 bases line up with TRBD1. Losses at the gene ends were 11 bases for V and 2 bases for J; bases not matched to a gene: 6. This CDR3 has 13 amino acids. Germline V CDR1 and CDR2: SNHLY, FYNNEI. The CDR3 here is CAYRGGTKNIQYF. The CDR3 DNA reads as TGTGCCTACCGAGGGGGCACCAAAAACATTCAGTACTTC.

In its sample, this clonotype was seen a few times. J is TRBJ2-7 and V is TRBV11-3, with 13 bases identical to TRBD2. This CDR3 contains 16 residues. J lost 2 bases, V lost 4 bases, and 5 bases had no gene match. Germline CDR1 reads SGHNT; CDR2 reads YENEEA. The CDR3 coding sequence is TGTGCCAGCAGCTCCGGGACTAGCGGGGTCCCCTACGAGCAGTACTTC. Protein sequence: CASSSGTSGVPYEQYF.

V and J are TRBV20-1 and TRBJ2-3; D may be TRBD1 or TRBD2 (5 bases each). CDR1 is DFQATT, CDR2 SNEGSKA, per germline (reference sequence). This CDR3 contains 14 residues. V was shortened by 7 bases and J by 1 base, with 15 bases between the two germline ends. CDR3 nucleotides: TGCAGTGGCCTAGGGGAGCTTGGCACAGATACGCAGTATTTT. Translation: CSGLGELGTDTQYF.

This clonotype was seen only a few times. V usage is TRBV11-2 and J usage is TRBJ1-2, with D tentatively TRBD1 (6 bases). Trimming removed 0 bases at V and 4 bases at J, with 15 bases between. This CDR3 contains 16 residues. CDR1 and CDR2 from the germline V gene are SGHAT and FQNNGV. In DNA form, the CDR3 reads TGTGCCAGCAGCTTAGAGCGGGGGCGGGGTTCCTATGGCTACACCTTC. Protein: CASSLERGRGSYGYTF.

The J gene is TRBJ2-4, the V gene TRBV28; D might be TRBD1 or TRBD2, each matching 5 bases. Between the trimmed V and J ends, which lost 6 bases and 0 bases, there was a span of 15 bases. Germline CDR1 reads MDHEN; CDR2 reads SYDVKM. CDR3 length equals 16 residues. CDR3 amino acids: CASSHRTGQAKNIQYF. Here the CDR3 DNA reads TGTGCCAGCAGCCATCGGACGGGGCAAGCCAAAAACATTCAGTACTTC.

This clonotype was counted many times. V is TRBV12-3 or TRBV12-4 and J is TRBJ2-5, with D perhaps matching TRBD1 or TRBD2 (5 bases each). This CDR3 is built from 14 residues. V was trimmed by 6 bases and J by 1 base, leaving 12 bases between them. DNA for the CDR3: TGTGCCAGCAGAACCGGGGCTCTCCAAGAGACCCAGTACTTC. It codes for CASRTGALQETQYF.

This clonotype was counted only a few times. This chain links TRBV6-5 with TRBJ2-4; possible D gene TRBD2, 7 bases. CDR3 length equals 12 residues. Germline loops: CDR1 MNHEY, CDR2 SVGAGI. Trimming took off 6 bases at V and 6 bases at J, with 9 bases between the two ends. The CDR3 region is CASRGGGNIQYF. The CDR3 nucleotides read TGTGCCAGCAGGGGAGGGGGAAACATTCAGTACTTC.

The rearrangement links TRBV6-2 or TRBV6-3 to TRBJ1-1, with 8 positions matching TRBD1. The V segment lost 6 bases and the J segment 4 bases; nucleotides outside the gene matches: 7. Germline CDR1 MNHEY, CDR2 SVGEGT. This CDR3 has 14 amino acids. The CDR3, as DNA: TGTGCCAGCAGAACCATTACAGGGGGCACTGAAGCTTTCTTT. It is translated as CASRTITGGTEAFF.

This clonotype was seen many times. The chain links TRBV7-2 to TRBJ1-5; 7 bases agree with TRBD1. J was trimmed by 1 base and V by 2 bases; bases with no gene match: 2. CDR3 size: 15 residues. Germline loops: CDR1 SGHTA, CDR2 FQGNSA. The CDR3 sequence is CASSLQGVSNQPQHF. As DNA, the CDR3 is TGTGCCAGCAGCTTACAGGGGGTCAGCAATCAGCCCCAGCATTTT.

This clonotype was counted ten times or more. The V gene is TRBV18, the J gene TRBJ2-7; D uncertain. Per the germline V gene, CDR1 is KGHSH and CDR2 is LQKENI. The length of the CDR3 is 14 residues. Trimming took off 2 bases at V and 4 bases at J, with 12 bases between the two ends. The CDR3 nucleotides are TGTGCCAGCTCACCAGGTCAACAGAAATACGAGCAGTACTTC. It specifies CASSPGQQKYEQYF.